The clone carrying this T cell receptor beta chain was recorded once. Treatment noted: oral pan-JAK inhibitor, 5-10 mg twice daily. Peripheral blood and lesional scalp punch biopsies came from alopecia areata patients. It was cDNA, reverse transcribed from extracted RNA, that served as the sequencing template. Measured with immunoSEQ multiplex PCR; TCRdb has only the in-frame clones, and not every one. The table lists 200,000 to 250,000 clones, under 70% of them singletons. The source of the sample is a study of CD8+ T cells in alopecia areata. V lost 6 bases and J 7 bases, leaving 16 bases between the germline ends. The CDR3 runs 14 residues. Germline V CDR1 and CDR2: SGHAT, FQNNGV.

Sequences were derived from CD4+ T cells sorted from blood, sampled at week 4, from a patient treated with tofacitinib. J is TRBJ2-1 and V is TRBV11-2; perhaps TRBD1 as D (6 bases). The sequence came from a human donor with alopecia areata. The CDR3: CASRRLDRQNEQFF. In DNA form, the CDR3 reads TGTGCCAGCAGACGACTTGACAGGCAAAATGAGCAGTTCTTC. The whole variable domain, remainder taken from reference TRBV11-2 and TRBJ2-1, is EAGVAQSPRYKIIEKRQSVAFWCNPISGHATLYWYQQILGQGPKLLIQFQNNGVVDDSQLPKDRFSAERLKGVDSTLKIQPAKLEDSAVYLCASRRLDRQNEQFFGPGTRLTVL.